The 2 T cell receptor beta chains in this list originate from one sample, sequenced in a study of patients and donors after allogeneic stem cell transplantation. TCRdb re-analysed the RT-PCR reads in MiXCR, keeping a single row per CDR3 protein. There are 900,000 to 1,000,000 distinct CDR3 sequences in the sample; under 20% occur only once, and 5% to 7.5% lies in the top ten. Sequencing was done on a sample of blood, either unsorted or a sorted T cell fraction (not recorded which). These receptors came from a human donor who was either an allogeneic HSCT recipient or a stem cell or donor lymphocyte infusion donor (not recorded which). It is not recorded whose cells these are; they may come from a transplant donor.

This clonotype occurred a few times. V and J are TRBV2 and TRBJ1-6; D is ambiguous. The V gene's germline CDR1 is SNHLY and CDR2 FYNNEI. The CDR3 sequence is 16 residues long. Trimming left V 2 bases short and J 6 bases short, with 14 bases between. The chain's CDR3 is CASSETSLRGNSPLHF. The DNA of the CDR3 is TGTGCCAGCAGTGAAACTTCGCTTCGTGGTAATTCACCCCTCCACTTT.

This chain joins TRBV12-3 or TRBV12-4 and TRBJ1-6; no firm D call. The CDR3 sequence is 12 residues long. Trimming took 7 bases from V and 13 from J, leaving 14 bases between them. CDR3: CASKKGRGPLHF. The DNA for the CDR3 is TGTGCCAGCAAGAAGGGTCGAGGGCCCCTCCACTTT.